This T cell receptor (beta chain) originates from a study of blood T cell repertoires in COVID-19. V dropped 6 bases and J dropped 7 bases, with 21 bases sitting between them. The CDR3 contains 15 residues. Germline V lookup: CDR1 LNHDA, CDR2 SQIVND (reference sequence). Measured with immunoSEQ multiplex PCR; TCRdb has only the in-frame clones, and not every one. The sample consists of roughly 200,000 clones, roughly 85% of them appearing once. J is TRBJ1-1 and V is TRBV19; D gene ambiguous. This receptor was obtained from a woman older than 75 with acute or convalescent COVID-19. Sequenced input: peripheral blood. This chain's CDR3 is CASSNLQMGRVEAFF. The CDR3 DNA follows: TGTGCCAGTAGCAACCTCCAGATGGGCCGAGTTGAAGCTTTCTTT.